This T cell receptor beta chain appears in the sequencing data of a study of a mutant IDH1 vaccine in newly diagnosed glioma (dated by TCRdb to the early 2020s). A note on the overall study: Eight vaccinations were administered to patients in weeks 1, 3, 5, 7, 11, 15, 19 and 23, corresponding to visits V03 through V10. In the chemotherapy-containing groups, vaccination started alongside temozolomide cycles, whereas in patients who had radiotherapy alone it started 4-6 weeks after radiotherapy. Of the roughly 34 treated patients, about 62% were male and 37.5% were female, and a mean age of around 40 years was recorded. Prior to enrollment, standard therapy consisting of radiotherapy alone, temozolomide alone, or radiochemotherapy with temozolomide had been administered to patients, with the combination being received by most patients. Peripheral blood was collected at six visits: V03 (baseline), V05, V07, V10, V12 and V13. Longitudinal TCRB deep sequencing was done for some 26 treated patients, wherever samples were available for exploratory analyses.

The full study reports these points: Vaccine-induced immune responses across multiple MHC alleles were detected in 90% to 95% of patients. Pseudoprogression seemed to be unrelated to changes in the top peripheral T cell clonotypes found by TCRB sequencing. It was noted by the authors that analyses of patient blood samples could not be reproduced owing to sample limitations. Availability determined which PBMC samples were chosen for TCRB deep sequencing.

Libraries were prepared through the immunoSEQ multiplex PCR assay. Rearranged TCR beta chain sequences were amplified using the hsTCRB Kit according to the manufacturer's protocol. Sequencing of TCRB libraries was carried out on an Illumina MiSeq. For the original study's pipeline: The proprietary platform of the kit vendor was used for demultiplexing, trimming and gene mapping. TCRdb retrieved this table from immuneACCESS and kept in-frame rearrangements only. Not all clones are present; in checked studies, unresolved V genes account for under half, and no reason is known for the remainder. The V and J calls and clone size come from that table; D and trimming were worked out from the DNA. This sample gives some 33,000 clones in total; 45% to 70% of them show up just once. The ten most abundant clones make up more than 9.5% of the sample. CDR1 and CDR2 were assigned from the germline V gene as LGHNA and YSLEER. V lost 0 bases and J lost 3 bases; the stretch between them is 9 bases long. The CDR3 measures 14 amino acids from cysteine to phenylalanine. The retained sequence is limited to the CDR3, 42 bases, with the frame set at the first base.

About this clone itself: Its antigen remains unidentified. The input lacks base qualities; no much larger clone sits a single base away.

Interpreted using the paper, the time point label stands for: week 5, during vaccination. Every vaccine dose consisted of 300 ug of a 20-mer mutant IDH1 peptide in Montanide, administered subcutaneously together with topical imiquimod. All donors had newly diagnosed IDH1-mutant astrocytomas of WHO grade 3 or 4 that showed loss of nuclear ATRX. The samples were drawn from NOA16, a multicentre, single-arm, open-label phase I trial in Germany that tested a mutant IDH1 peptide vaccine in humans for the first time. The DNeasy Blood and Tissue Kit was used to extract genomic DNA from EDTA blood for TCRB sequencing.

The sample in question was PBMCs, obtained from a glioma patient whose treatment included an IDH1 peptide vaccine. This clonotype was obtained from a woman aged 18-29 years with glioma. The receptor chain draws on TRBV4-3 and TRBJ2-7; possibly the D gene is TRBD1, per 5 matching bases. The nucleotides are TGCGCCAGCAGCCAAGATACAGGAAGCTACGAGCAGTACTTC. It translates as CASSQDTGSYEQYF.